Listed below are T cell receptor beta chains from one sample, sequenced in a study of cytomegalovirus exposure and HLA in healthy donors. Measured with immunoSEQ multiplex PCR; TCRdb has only the in-frame clones, and not every one. This table holds 130,000 or so clones, around 80% found once. Sequencing was carried out using PBMCs. All receptors derive from a man aged 18 to 30 in good health and CMV-seropositive. The CDR3 runs from the conserved cysteine through the conserved F or W. The D gene is left open where the match is weak. Only part of the rows carry a size: once, few, many, or a class if the clone is expanded.

j_call clone_size v_call d_call cdr3_nt cdr3_aa
TRBJ2-1 - TRBV9 - TGTGCCAGCAGCGGACGGGGGTACTCCTACAATGAGCAGTTCTTC CASSGRGYSYNEQFF
TRBJ2-7 - TRBV25-1 - TGTGCCAGCAGTGATACGGGGTTCAGATCTCAGTACTTC CASSDTGFRSQYF
TRBJ1-1 - TRBV2 - TGTGCCAGCGGGAGGGGACTGCTGAACACTGAAGCTTTCTTT CASGRGLLNTEAFF
TRBJ2-3 - TRBV7-9 - TGTGCCAGCAGCTTAGCCACAGATTTTAGCACAGATACGCAGTATTTT CASSLATDFSTDTQYF
TRBJ1-4 - TRBV2 - TGTGCCAGCAAGTTTTTGGACAGTAATGGTGAAAAACTGTTTTTT CASKFLDSNGEKLFF
TRBJ2-7 once TRBV18 TRBD1 TGTGCCAGCTCACTTCGCGGGACAGGGGTCTACGAGCAGTACTTC CASSLRGTGVYEQYF
TRBJ1-4 - TRBV2 - TGTGCCAGCACCCGAGAACCGCCTCCCCTTAATGAAAAACTGTTTTTT CASTREPPPLNEKLFF
TRBJ1-2 - TRBV2 - TGTGCCAGCAGTGAAGGAGGAGGCTACACCTTC CASSEGGGYTF
TRBJ2-7 once TRBV5-1 - TGCGCCAGCAGCCGGAGCGGGCCCTACGAGCAGTACTTC CASSRSGPYEQYF
TRBJ2-3 - TRBV5-6 TRBD1 TGTGCCAGCAGCCGGGACAGGTCAGGGGTGGGAGATACGCAGTATTTT CASSRDRSGVGDTQYF
TRBJ1-1 - TRBV2 - TGTGCCAGCAGTGCGAGATTTATAGCCGAAGCTTTCTTT CASSARFIAEAFF
TRBJ2-3 - TRBV2 - TGTGCCAGCAGTGAATCGGGGTTAGGCGCAGATACGCAGTATTTT CASSESGLGADTQYF
TRBJ2-7 - TRBV28 TRBD2 TGTGCCAGCAGTCTGTGGACTAGCGGGAATTACGAGCAGTACTTC CASSLWTSGNYEQYF
TRBJ1-4 - TRBV6-1 - TGTGCCAGCAGCGATCTACAGGGATACGGCGAAAAACTGTTTTTT CASSDLQGYGEKLFF
TRBJ2-2 - TRBV9 TRBD2 TGTGCCAGCAGCTTGACTAGCGGGAATATCGGGGAGCTGTTTTTT CASSLTSGNIGELFF
TRBJ2-1 - TRBV19 - TGTGCCAGTAGTATCCAGCGCTATGAGCAGTTCTTC CASSIQRYEQFF
TRBJ2-7 - TRBV7-9 - TGTGCCAGCAGCTCTACGGAGGGCAGAGCACTCTACGAGCAGTACTTC CASSSTEGRALYEQYF
TRBJ2-7 - TRBV6-1 TRBD1 TGTGCCAGCAGTGAAGAGGAGCGGACAGGCTACGAGCAGTACTTC CASSEEERTGYEQYF
TRBJ2-2 - TRBV7-2 - TGTGCCAGCAGCTCTAGGGAGCTGTTTTTT CASSSRELFF
TRBJ1-1 - TRBV19 - TGTGCCAGTAGGACTGGGGGGGGGAACACTGAAGCTTTCTTT CASRTGGGNTEAFF
TRBJ1-5 once TRBV7-9 - TGTGCCAGCAGCTTAGGTGTTTCGGGGTCCAATCAGCCCCAGCATTTT CASSLGVSGSNQPQHF
TRBJ1-1 - TRBV28 - TGTGCCAGCAGTTACTGGACTGAAGCTTTCTTT CASSYWTEAFF
TRBJ2-7 - TRBV2 TRBD1 TGTGCCAGCACCCCCTCCCGGTCCGGGACAGGGGATCCCTACGAGCAGTACTTC CASTPSRSGTGDPYEQYF
TRBJ1-2 - TRBV19 - TGTGCCAGCCGCGGAGAGGCCCTCTCCACCTTC CASRGEALSTF
TRBJ2-7 - TRBV28 - TGTGCCAGCGTCCTTGGGGGGATATCCTACGAGCAGTACTTC CASVLGGISYEQYF
TRBJ1-5 - TRBV10-3 - TGTGCCATCAGTGAGTCAGGCGGGGGACGGAGGGTGCCCCAGCATTTT CAISESGGGRRVPQHF
TRBJ1-1 few TRBV4-1 TRBD1 TGCGCCAGCAGCCTGGGACAGCAGTCGAACACTGAAGCTTTCTTT CASSLGQQSNTEAFF
TRBJ2-2 - TRBV19 TRBD1 TGTGCCAGTAGGCCCCCCTCGGGGACAGGGGGTACCGGGGAGCTGTTTTTT CASRPPSGTGGTGELFF
TRBJ1-2 - TRBV29-1 - TGCAGCGTTGAGAAAGGTACAGCCGATGGCTACACCTTC CSVEKGTADGYTF
TRBJ2-2 few TRBV27 TRBD2 TGTGCCAGCATCCTACAATCCGGGACTAGCGGGAGGGCCCTTATAACCGGGGAGCTGTTTTTT CASILQSGTSGRALITGELFF
TRBJ2-3 - TRBV6-5 - TGTGCCAGCAGTTACTGGGCTAGCAGAACAGATACGCAGTATTTT CASSYWASRTDTQYF
TRBJ1-5 - TRBV29-1 - TGCAGCGTTTCTCAGAATTGGGGAGATACAGGGATAGCAAGGAATCAGCCCCAGCATTTT CSVSQNWGDTGIARNQPQHF